This T cell receptor beta chain was sequenced in a study of T cell responses to AZD1222 COVID-19 vaccine. Study-level points and caveats: Spike as a whole was targeted by vaccine-associated CD4 TCRs, dominant at 160-218 and 743-854. Females outnumbered males among donors, who were mostly white British; clonal diversity was possibly underestimated. Two AZD1222 administrations were followed by greater Spike-specific TCR breadth and depth.

Profiling relied on immunoSEQ multiplex PCR, and the TCRdb table lists in-frame clones only, not all of them. The sample carries more than 80,000 clones, around 90% recorded once. A word on this clone: Its antigen remains unknown.

It was second doses at about 4 or about 12 weeks that were pooled. This CDR3 has 12 amino acids. The V and J ends lost 5 bases and 3 bases respectively, with 10 bases between them. Germline lookup yields CDR1 GTSNPN and CDR2 SVGIG (reference sequence). The receptor's source is an adult who received the AZD1222 COVID-19 vaccine. This specimen consisted of peripheral blood, obtained 28 days after the second AZD1222 dose. The chain is built from TRBV30 and TRBJ1-1, with unresolved D. The DNA for the CDR3 is TGTGCCTGGGCTCAAACCTACACTGAAGCTTTCTTT. Residues: CAWAQTYTEAFF. The variable domain in full, completed from reference TRBV30 and TRBJ1-1, reads SQTIHQWPATLVQPVGSPLSLECTVEGTSNPNLYWYRQAAGRGLQLLFYSVGIGQISSEVPQNLSASRPQDRQFILSSKKLLLSDSGFYLCAWAQTYTEAFFGQGTRLTVV.